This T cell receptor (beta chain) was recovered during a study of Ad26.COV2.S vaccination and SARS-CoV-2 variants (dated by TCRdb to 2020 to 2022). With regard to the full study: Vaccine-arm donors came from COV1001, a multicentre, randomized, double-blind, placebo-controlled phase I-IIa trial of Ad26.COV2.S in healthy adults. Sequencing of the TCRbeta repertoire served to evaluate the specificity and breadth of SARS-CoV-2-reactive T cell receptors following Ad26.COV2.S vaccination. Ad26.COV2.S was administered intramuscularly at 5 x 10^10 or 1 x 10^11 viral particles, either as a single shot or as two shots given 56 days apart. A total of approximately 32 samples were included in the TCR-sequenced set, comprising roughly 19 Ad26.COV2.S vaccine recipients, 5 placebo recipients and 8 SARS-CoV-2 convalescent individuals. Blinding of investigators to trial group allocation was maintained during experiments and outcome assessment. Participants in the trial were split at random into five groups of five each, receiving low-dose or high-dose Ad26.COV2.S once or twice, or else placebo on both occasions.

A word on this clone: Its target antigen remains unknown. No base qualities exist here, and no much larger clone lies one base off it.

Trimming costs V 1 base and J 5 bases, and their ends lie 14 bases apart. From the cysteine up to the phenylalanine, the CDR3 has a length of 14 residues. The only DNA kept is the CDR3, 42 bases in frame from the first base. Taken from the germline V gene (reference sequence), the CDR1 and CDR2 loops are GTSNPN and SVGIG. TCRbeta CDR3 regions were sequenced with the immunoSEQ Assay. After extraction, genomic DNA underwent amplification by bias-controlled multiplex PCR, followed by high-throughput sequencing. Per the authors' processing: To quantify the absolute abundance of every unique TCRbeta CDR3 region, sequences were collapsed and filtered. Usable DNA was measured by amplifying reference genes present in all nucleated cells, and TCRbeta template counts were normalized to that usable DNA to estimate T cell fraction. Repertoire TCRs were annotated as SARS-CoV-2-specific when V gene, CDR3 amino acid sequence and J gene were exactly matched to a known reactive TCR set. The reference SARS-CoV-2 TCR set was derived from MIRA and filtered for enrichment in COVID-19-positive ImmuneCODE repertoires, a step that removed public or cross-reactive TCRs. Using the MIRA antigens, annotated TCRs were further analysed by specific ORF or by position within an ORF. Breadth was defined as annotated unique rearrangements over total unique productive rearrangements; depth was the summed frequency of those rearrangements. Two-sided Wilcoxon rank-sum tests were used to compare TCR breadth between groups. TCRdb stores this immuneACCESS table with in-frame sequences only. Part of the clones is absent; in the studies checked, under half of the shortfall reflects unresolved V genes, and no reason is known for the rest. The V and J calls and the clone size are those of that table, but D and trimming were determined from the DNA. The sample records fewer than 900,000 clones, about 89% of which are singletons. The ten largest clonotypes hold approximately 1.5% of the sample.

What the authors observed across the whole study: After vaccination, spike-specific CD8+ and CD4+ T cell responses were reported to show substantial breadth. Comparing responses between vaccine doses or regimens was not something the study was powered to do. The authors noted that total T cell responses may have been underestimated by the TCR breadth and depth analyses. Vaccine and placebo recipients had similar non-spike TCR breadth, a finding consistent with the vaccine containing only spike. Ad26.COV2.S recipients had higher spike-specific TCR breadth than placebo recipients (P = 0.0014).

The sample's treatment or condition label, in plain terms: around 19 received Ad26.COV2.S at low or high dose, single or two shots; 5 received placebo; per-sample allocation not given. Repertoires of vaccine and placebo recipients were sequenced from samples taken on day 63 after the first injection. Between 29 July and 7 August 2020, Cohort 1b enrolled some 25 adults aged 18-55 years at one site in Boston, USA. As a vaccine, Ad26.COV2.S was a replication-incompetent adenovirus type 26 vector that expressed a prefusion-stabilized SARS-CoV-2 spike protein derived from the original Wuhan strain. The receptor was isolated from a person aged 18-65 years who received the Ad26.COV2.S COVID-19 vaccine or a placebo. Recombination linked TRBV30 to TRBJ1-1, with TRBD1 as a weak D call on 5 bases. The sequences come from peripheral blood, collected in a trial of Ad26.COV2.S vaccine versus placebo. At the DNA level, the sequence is TGTGCCTGGAGTGGAACGCTGGGGGAAACTGAAGCTTTCTTT. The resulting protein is CAWSGTLGETEAFF.